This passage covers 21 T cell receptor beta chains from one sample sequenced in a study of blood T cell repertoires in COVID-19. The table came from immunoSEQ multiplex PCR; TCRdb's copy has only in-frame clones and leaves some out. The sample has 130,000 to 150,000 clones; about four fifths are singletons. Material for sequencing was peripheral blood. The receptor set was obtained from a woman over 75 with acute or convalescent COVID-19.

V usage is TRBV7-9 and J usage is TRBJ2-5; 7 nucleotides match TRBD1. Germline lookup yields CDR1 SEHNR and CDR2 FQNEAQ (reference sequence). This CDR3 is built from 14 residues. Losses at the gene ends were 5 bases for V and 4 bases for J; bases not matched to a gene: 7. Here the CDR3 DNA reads TGTGCCAGCAGCCGAGGACAGGTGGGAGAGACCCAGTACTTC. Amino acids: CASSRGQVGETQYF.

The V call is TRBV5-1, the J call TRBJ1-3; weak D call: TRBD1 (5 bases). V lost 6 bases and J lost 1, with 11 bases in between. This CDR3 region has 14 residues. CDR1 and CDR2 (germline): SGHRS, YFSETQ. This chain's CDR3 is CASKERGSGNTIYF. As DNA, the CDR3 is TGCGCCAGCAAAGAAAGGGGTTCTGGAAACACCATATATTTT.

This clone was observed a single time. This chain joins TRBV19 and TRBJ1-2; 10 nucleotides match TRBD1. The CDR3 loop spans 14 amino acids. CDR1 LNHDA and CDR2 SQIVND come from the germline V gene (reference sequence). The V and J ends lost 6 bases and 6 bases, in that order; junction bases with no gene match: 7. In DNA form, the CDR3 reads TGTGCCAGTAGCCGGACAGGGGGTTGGGATGGCTACACCTTC. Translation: CASSRTGGWDGYTF. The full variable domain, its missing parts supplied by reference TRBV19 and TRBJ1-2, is DGGITQSPKYLFRKEGQNVTLSCEQNLNHDAMYWYRQDPGQGLRLIYYSQIVNDFQKGDIAEGYSVSREKKESFPLTVTSAQKNPTAFYLCASSRTGGWDGYTFGSGTRLTVV.

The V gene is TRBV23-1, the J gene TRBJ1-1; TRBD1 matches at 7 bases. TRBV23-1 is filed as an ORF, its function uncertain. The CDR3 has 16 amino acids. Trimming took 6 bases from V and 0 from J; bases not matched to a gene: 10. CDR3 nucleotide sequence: TGCGCCAGCAGCCGAACGCTGACAGGGATGAACACTGAAGCTTTCTTT. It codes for CASSRTLTGMNTEAFF.

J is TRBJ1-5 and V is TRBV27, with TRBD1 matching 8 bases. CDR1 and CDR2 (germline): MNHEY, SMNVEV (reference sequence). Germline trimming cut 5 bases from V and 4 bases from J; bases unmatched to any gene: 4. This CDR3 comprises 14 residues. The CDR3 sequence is CASSTGQGNQPQHF. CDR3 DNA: TGTGCCAGCAGTACCGGACAGGGAAATCAGCCCCAGCATTTT.

The DNA of the CDR3 is TGCGCCAGCAGCTTGGCCGTGTTAGCGCCCTTGGAGCAGTTCTTC. Its translation: CASSLAVLAPLEQFF. V gene TRBV5-1 combines with J gene TRBJ2-1; perhaps TRBD2 as D (5 bases). CDR1 and CDR2 from the germline V gene are SGHRS and YFSETQ. Trimming took off 0 bases at V and 10 bases at J, with 17 bases between the two ends. The CDR3 has 15 residues.

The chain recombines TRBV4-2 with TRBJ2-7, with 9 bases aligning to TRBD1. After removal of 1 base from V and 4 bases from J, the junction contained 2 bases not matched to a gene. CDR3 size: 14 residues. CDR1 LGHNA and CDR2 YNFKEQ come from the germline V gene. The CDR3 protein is CASSQAGQGYEQYF. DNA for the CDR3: TGTGCCAGCAGCCAAGCCGGACAGGGGTACGAGCAGTACTTC.

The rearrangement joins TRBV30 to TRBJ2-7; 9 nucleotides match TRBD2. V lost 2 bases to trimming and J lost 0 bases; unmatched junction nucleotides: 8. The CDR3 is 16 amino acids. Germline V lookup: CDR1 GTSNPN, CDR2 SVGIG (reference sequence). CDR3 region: CAWSQPSGASSYEQYF. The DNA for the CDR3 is TGTGCCTGGAGTCAACCTAGCGGGGCGAGCTCCTACGAGCAGTACTTC.

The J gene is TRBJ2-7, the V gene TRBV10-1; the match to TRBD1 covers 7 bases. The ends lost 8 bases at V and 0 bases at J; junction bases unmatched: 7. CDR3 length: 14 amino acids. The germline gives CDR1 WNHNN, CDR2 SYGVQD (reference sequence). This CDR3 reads CASSEGGNSYEQYF. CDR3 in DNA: TGCGCCAGCTCCGAAGGGGGCAACTCCTACGAGCAGTACTTC.

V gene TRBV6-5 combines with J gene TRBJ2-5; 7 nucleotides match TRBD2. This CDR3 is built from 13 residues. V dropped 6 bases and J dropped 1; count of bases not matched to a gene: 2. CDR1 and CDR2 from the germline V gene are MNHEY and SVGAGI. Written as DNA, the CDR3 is TGTGCCAGCAGCGGGGGGTTCCAAGAGACCCAGTACTTC. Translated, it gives CASSGGFQETQYF.

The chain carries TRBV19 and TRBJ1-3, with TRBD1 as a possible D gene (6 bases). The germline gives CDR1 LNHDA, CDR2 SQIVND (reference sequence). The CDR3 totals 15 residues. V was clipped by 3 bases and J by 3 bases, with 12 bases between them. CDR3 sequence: CASSIGGIDGNTIYF. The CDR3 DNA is TGTGCCAGTAGTATTGGGGGCATAGATGGAAACACCATATATTTT. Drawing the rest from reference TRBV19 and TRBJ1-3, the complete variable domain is DGGITQSPKYLFRKEGQNVTLSCEQNLNHDAMYWYRQDPGQGLRLIYYSQIVNDFQKGDIAEGYSVSREKKESFPLTVTSAQKNPTAFYLCASSIGGIDGNTIYFGEGSWLTVV.

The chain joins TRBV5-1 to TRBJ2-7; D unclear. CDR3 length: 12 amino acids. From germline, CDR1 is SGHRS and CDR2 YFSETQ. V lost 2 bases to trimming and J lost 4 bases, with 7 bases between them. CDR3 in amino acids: CASSLTDYEQYF. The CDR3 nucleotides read TGCGCCAGCAGCTTAACTGATTACGAGCAGTACTTC.

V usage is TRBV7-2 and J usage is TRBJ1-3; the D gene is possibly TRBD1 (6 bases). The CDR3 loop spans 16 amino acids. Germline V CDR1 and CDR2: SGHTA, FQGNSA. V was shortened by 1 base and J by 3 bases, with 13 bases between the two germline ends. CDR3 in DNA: TGTGCCAGCAGCTTAGACAGGGCCGTCAGTGGAAACACCATATATTTT. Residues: CASSLDRAVSGNTIYF.

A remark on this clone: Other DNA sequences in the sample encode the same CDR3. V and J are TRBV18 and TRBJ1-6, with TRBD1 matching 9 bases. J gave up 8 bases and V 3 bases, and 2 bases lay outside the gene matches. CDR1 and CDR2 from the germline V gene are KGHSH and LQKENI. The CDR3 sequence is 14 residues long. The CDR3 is CASSPGQGYSPLHF. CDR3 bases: TGTGCCAGCTCACCCGGACAGGGGTATTCACCCCTCCACTTT. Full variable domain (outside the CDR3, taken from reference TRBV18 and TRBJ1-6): NAGVMQNPRHLVRRRGQEARLRCSPMKGHSHVYWYRQLPEEGLKFMVYLQKENIIDESGMPKERFSAEFPKEGPSILRIQQVVRGDSAAYFCASSPGQGYSPLHFGNGTRLTVT.

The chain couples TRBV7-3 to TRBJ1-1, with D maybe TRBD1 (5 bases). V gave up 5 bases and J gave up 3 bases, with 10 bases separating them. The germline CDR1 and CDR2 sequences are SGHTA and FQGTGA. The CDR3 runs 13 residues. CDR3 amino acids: CASSPGLYTEAFF. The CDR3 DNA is TGTGCCAGCAGCCCGGGACTGTACACTGAAGCTTTCTTT.

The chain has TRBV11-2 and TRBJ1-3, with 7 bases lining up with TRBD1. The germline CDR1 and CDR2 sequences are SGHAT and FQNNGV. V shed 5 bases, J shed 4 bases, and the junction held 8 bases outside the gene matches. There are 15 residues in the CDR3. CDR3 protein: CASSTTGARGNTIYF. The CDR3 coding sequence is TGTGCCAGCAGCACCACAGGGGCGCGAGGAAACACCATATATTTT.

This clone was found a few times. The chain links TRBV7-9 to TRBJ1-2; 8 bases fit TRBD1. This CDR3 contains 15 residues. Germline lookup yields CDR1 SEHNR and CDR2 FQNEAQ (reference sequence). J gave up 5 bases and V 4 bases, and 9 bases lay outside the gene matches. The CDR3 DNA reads TGTGCCAGCAGCTCCTGGACAGGGAATAGGTATGGCTACACCTTC. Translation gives CASSSWTGNRYGYTF. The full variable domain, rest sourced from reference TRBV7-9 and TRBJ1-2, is DTGVSQNPRHKITKRGQNVTFRCDPISEHNRLYWYRQTLGQGPEFLTYFQNEAQLEKSRLLSDRFSAERPKGSFSTLEIQRTEQGDSAMYLCASSSWTGNRYGYTFGSGTRLTVV.

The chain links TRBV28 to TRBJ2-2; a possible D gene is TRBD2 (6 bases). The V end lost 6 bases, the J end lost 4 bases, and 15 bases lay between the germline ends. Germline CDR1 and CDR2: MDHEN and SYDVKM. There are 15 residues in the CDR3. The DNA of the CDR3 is TGTGCCAGCAGCGTCTATGGGGGGAGCACCGGGGAGCTGTTTTTT. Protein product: CASSVYGGSTGELFF.

CDR3 bases: TGCGCCAGCAGTCCGGACAGGGGTAATTCACCCCTCCACTTT. Translated, it gives CASSPDRGNSPLHF. V and J are TRBV4-3 and TRBJ1-6, with 9 bases that match TRBD1. J gave up 6 bases and V 6 bases, and 3 bases lay outside the gene matches. This CDR3 comprises 14 residues. The germline V gene encodes CDR1 LGHNA and CDR2 YSLEER.

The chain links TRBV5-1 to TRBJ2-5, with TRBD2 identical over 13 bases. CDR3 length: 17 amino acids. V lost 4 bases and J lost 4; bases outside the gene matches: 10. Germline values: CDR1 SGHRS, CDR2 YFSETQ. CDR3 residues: CASSRGLAGSTGETQYF. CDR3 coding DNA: TGCGCCAGCAGCCGGGGACTAGCGGGGTCGACGGGAGAGACCCAGTACTTC.

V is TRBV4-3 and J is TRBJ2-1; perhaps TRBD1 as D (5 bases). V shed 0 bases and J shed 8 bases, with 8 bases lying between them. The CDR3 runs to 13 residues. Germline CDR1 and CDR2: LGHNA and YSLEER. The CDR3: CASSQDRAYEQFF. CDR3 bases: TGCGCCAGCAGCCAAGACAGGGCCTATGAGCAGTTCTTC.